Listed below are T cell receptor beta chains from one sample, sequenced in a study of blood T cell repertoires in COVID-19. The method was immunoSEQ multiplex PCR; TCRdb's version includes in-frame clones alone and lacks a portion of them. Of some 200,000 clones in the sample, 70% to 90% were seen once. Specimen: peripheral blood. The origin of the receptors is a woman of 80 years or more in a cohort sampled during active or convalescent COVID-19. The CDR3 runs from the conserved cysteine through the conserved F or W. Each record gives: CDR3 protein, CDR3 DNA, J gene, D gene, clone size, V gene. A D gene is named only where the DNA matches it firmly. A row's size may be missing; if present it is once, few, many or a size class.

CASSFIERETQYF	TGTGCCAGCAGTTTTATCGAGAGGGAGACCCAGTACTTC	TRBJ2-5	-	-	TRBV27
CATKFAAFGEFTGELFF	TGTGCCACTAAATTCGCAGCGTTCGGAGAATTCACCGGGGAGCTGTTTTTT	TRBJ2-2	-	once	TRBV10-3
CASSAVGAPNYGYTF	TGTGCCAGCAGCGCCGTTGGGGCGCCCAACTATGGCTACACCTTC	TRBJ1-2	-	-	TRBV2
CASSLRGPGGLAFF	TGTGCCAGCAGTTTAAGAGGGCCCGGGGGGTTAGCTTTCTTT	TRBJ1-1	-	-	TRBV27
CASSLGTAGNTIYF	TGCGCCAGCAGCTTGGGGACAGCTGGAAACACCATATATTTT	TRBJ1-3	-	-	TRBV5-1
CASRPGQGPYEQYF	TGCGCCAGCAGACCGGGACAGGGCCCCTACGAGCAGTACTTC	TRBJ2-7	TRBD1	-	TRBV10-1
CAWSLLPYEQYF	TGTGCCTGGAGTCTCCTTCCCTACGAGCAGTACTTC	TRBJ2-7	-	-	TRBV30
CASSRLAGVVDEQFF	TGTGCCAGCAGCAGACTAGCGGGAGTCGTGGATGAGCAGTTCTTC	TRBJ2-1	TRBD2	-	TRBV5-4
CASNPEVSSSPLHF	TGTGCCAGTAACCCGGAGGTCTCGAGTTCACCCCTCCACTTT	TRBJ1-6	-	-	TRBV19
CASRNSGTVFNQPQHF	TGTGCCAGTAGAAACTCCGGGACAGTTTTTAATCAGCCCCAGCATTTT	TRBJ1-5	TRBD1	-	TRBV19